These T cell receptor beta chains were read from a single sample in a study of shared clonotypes between healthy human individuals. Profiling relied on immunoSEQ multiplex PCR, and the TCRdb table lists in-frame clones only, not all of them. Among 550,000 to 750,000 clones, about 90% were seen once, and the ten largest hold approximately 22%. Material: naive CD8+ T cells sorted from blood. Every receptor here comes from a man younger than 45 in good health. CDR3s include the opening cysteine and the closing phenylalanine or tryptophan. Each record gives: V gene, D gene, J gene, clone size, CDR3 DNA, CDR3 protein. A D gene is named only where the DNA matches it firmly. Not every row has a clone size; where given, it reads once, few, many or a size class.

v_call: TRBV27; d_call: -; j_call: TRBJ2-7; clone_size: -; cdr3_nt: TGTGCCAGCAGTTTATCCGGATACCCCTACGAGCAGTACTTC; cdr3_aa: CASSLSGYPYEQYF
v_call: TRBV7-6; d_call: -; j_call: TRBJ2-7; clone_size: -; cdr3_nt: TGTGCCAGCAGCCAACCTAGCGAAAAGGGGATCGAGCAGTACTTC; cdr3_aa: CASSQPSEKGIEQYF
v_call: TRBV6-6; d_call: -; j_call: TRBJ2-7; clone_size: -; cdr3_nt: TGTGCCAGCAGTTACTCGGGGGGGCTAAGGGCGGACGAGCAGTACTTC; cdr3_aa: CASSYSGGLRADEQYF
v_call: TRBV5-1; d_call: -; j_call: TRBJ1-3; clone_size: -; cdr3_nt: TGCGCCAGCAGCTTTGAACTCAGGAGCTCTGGAAACACCATATATTTT; cdr3_aa: CASSFELRSSGNTIYF
v_call: TRBV7-2; d_call: -; j_call: TRBJ2-7; clone_size: -; cdr3_nt: TGTGCCAGCAGCCCGACACTAGCTCCCGAGCAGTACTTC; cdr3_aa: CASSPTLAPEQYF
v_call: TRBV7-9; d_call: -; j_call: TRBJ1-1; clone_size: once; cdr3_nt: TGTGCCAGCAGAATTACTTCTACACGCAGGGTTCGGGACACTGAAGCTTTCTTT; cdr3_aa: CASRITSTRRVRDTEAFF
v_call: TRBV5-5; d_call: -; j_call: TRBJ2-7; clone_size: -; cdr3_nt: TGTGCCAGCAGCCCGGCGGGTGCCTCCTACGAGCAGTACTTC; cdr3_aa: CASSPAGASYEQYF
v_call: TRBV27; d_call: -; j_call: TRBJ2-3; clone_size: once; cdr3_nt: TGTGCCAGCATAGCGTCAAGCACAGATACGCAGTATTTT; cdr3_aa: CASIASSTDTQYF
v_call: TRBV11-2; d_call: TRBD1; j_call: TRBJ2-7; clone_size: -; cdr3_nt: TGTGCCAGCAGCTTCCAGACAGGGACCTACGAGCAGTACTTC; cdr3_aa: CASSFQTGTYEQYF
v_call: TRBV7-8; d_call: TRBD2; j_call: TRBJ2-3; clone_size: -; cdr3_nt: TGTGCCAGCACGGGACTAGCGGGACAAGATACGCAGTATTTT; cdr3_aa: CASTGLAGQDTQYF
v_call: TRBV11-2; d_call: -; j_call: TRBJ2-2; clone_size: once; cdr3_nt: TGTGCCAGCAGCCTTTATCGGGGCAACTCGAACACCGGGGAGCTGTTTTTT; cdr3_aa: CASSLYRGNSNTGELFF
v_call: TRBV6-1; d_call: TRBD1; j_call: TRBJ1-1; clone_size: -; cdr3_nt: TGTGCCAGCAGTTCAGGACAGGGCGTGGGCACTGAAGCTTTCTTT; cdr3_aa: CASSSGQGVGTEAFF
v_call: TRBV27; d_call: -; j_call: TRBJ2-7; clone_size: -; cdr3_nt: TGTGCCAGCAGTCCCTCAGGGCTCTTATACTACGAGCAGTACTTC; cdr3_aa: CASSPSGLLYYEQYF
v_call: TRBV7-9; d_call: TRBD2; j_call: TRBJ2-7; clone_size: -; cdr3_nt: TGTGCCAGCAGCCCTCCCGGAGGACTAGCGGGCCTAAGCTCCTACGAGCAGTACTTC; cdr3_aa: CASSPPGGLAGLSSYEQYF
v_call: TRBV18; d_call: -; j_call: TRBJ2-7; clone_size: -; cdr3_nt: TGTGCCAGCTCACCAAAAAACAGAGCCCCCTACTCCTACGAGCAGTACTTC; cdr3_aa: CASSPKNRAPYSYEQYF
v_call: TRBV5-1; d_call: -; j_call: TRBJ2-1; clone_size: once; cdr3_nt: TGCGCCAGCAGCTTGGCCCAGGGGATATACAATGAGCAGTTCTTC; cdr3_aa: CASSLAQGIYNEQFF
v_call: TRBV13; d_call: -; j_call: TRBJ1-2; clone_size: -; cdr3_nt: TGTGCCAGCAGCTTAGGCGTAGGGGCGGCGTATGGCTACACCTTC; cdr3_aa: CASSLGVGAAYGYTF
v_call: TRBV5-1; d_call: -; j_call: TRBJ2-7; clone_size: few; cdr3_nt: TGCGCCAGCTTTGGGAGTTTTAAGTTCTTTAGCTCCTACGAGCAGTACTTC; cdr3_aa: CASFGSFKFFSSYEQYF